This TCR beta chain was captured in a study of glioma-infiltrating T cells after dendritic cell vaccination. Method: immunoSEQ multiplex PCR; TCRdb's copy keeps in-frame clones and lacks some. The sample has some 70,000 clones, 82% seen once. This CDR3 has 14 amino acids. Looked up from germline, CDR1 is MNHNY and CDR2 is SVGAGI (reference sequence). Unmatched junction bases numbered 4, after V lost 4 bases and J lost 5 bases. V is TRBV6-6 and J is TRBJ2-5, with 10 bases matching TRBD1. This TCR derives from a human donor with glioblastoma. Source: blood, taken before dendritic cell vaccination. Written as DNA, the CDR3 is TGTGCCAGCAGTTTTCCGGGACAGGGGGAGACCCAGTACTTC. Encoded protein: CASSFPGQGETQYF.